This is a list of T cell receptor beta chains from one sample in a study of control samples from healthy donors and cancer patients. TCRdb's copy holds only in-frame clones and misses some; the assay was immunoSEQ multiplex PCR. The sample shows fewer than 200,000 clones, around 95% of them seen only once. The sample consisted of blood. These receptor sequences come from a woman aged 55 to 70 in good health. CDR3s include the opening cysteine and the closing phenylalanine or tryptophan. Each record gives: CDR3 DNA, CDR3 protein, J gene, clone size, D gene, V gene, CDR3 length. The D gene is left open where the match is weak. The size of a clone is reported for some rows only, either as once, few or many, or as a class for expanded clones.

cdr3_nt: TGTGCCAGCAGCCTCCGAACGGCGAACACCGGGGAGCTGTTTTTT
cdr3_aa: CASSLRTANTGELFF
j_call: TRBJ2-2
clone_size: .
d_call: .
v_call: TRBV9
cdr3_length: 15

cdr3_nt: TGTGCCAGCTTACCCACAGGGACGGACGAGCAGTACTTC
cdr3_aa: CASLPTGTDEQYF
j_call: TRBJ2-7
clone_size: .
d_call: .
v_call: TRBV18
cdr3_length: 13

cdr3_nt: TGCGCCAGCACCACGAGTTTCAATGAGCAGTTCTTC
cdr3_aa: CASTTSFNEQFF
j_call: TRBJ2-1
clone_size: .
d_call: .
v_call: TRBV5-1
cdr3_length: 12

cdr3_nt: TGTGCCAGCAGCAAAGCATACAAATGGGGGGCGCAGGAGGAAAAACTGTTTTTT
cdr3_aa: CASSKAYKWGAQEEKLFF
j_call: TRBJ1-4
clone_size: .
d_call: .
v_call: TRBV21-1
cdr3_length: 18

cdr3_nt: TGTGCCAGCTCAGACGGACAGGGGGTCCCCATAAACAATGAAAAACTGTTTTTT
cdr3_aa: CASSDGQGVPINNEKLFF
j_call: TRBJ1-4
clone_size: .
d_call: TRBD1
v_call: TRBV18
cdr3_length: 18

cdr3_nt: TGCGCCAGCAGCTTGGAGTCCTTAGCGGGGGGCTGGGAGACCCAGTACTTC
cdr3_aa: CASSLESLAGGWETQYF
j_call: TRBJ2-5
clone_size: .
d_call: TRBD2
v_call: TRBV5-1
cdr3_length: 17

cdr3_nt: TGTGCCAGCTCACCTGACAGACACCTATACAATGAGCAGTTCTTC
cdr3_aa: CASSPDRHLYNEQFF
j_call: TRBJ2-1
clone_size: few
d_call: .
v_call: TRBV18
cdr3_length: 15

cdr3_nt: TGTGCCAGCAGTTACTCGACGGGGTACTATGGCTACACCTTC
cdr3_aa: CASSYSTGYYGYTF
j_call: TRBJ1-2
clone_size: .
d_call: .
v_call: TRBV6-5
cdr3_length: 14

cdr3_nt: TGTGCCAGTAGTATAATAGCGGGGGGCCGGTACGAGCAGTACTTC
cdr3_aa: CASSIIAGGRYEQYF
j_call: TRBJ2-7
clone_size: once
d_call: TRBD2
v_call: TRBV19
cdr3_length: 15

cdr3_nt: TGTGCCAGCTCCAGACTCGACAGGGGAGCAGCGAGCGGGCAGTACTTC
cdr3_aa: CASSRLDRGAASGQYF
j_call: TRBJ2-7
clone_size: once
d_call: TRBD1
v_call: TRBV18
cdr3_length: 16

cdr3_nt: TGCGCCAGCAGCTCATCGGGACAGTTGAATCAGCCCCAGCATTTT
cdr3_aa: CASSSSGQLNQPQHF
j_call: TRBJ1-5
clone_size: .
d_call: TRBD1
v_call: TRBV5-1
cdr3_length: 15

cdr3_nt: TGCGCCAGCAGCCATATGGGGCCGGACGGTAGCTCCTACGAGCAGTACTTC
cdr3_aa: CASSHMGPDGSSYEQYF
j_call: TRBJ2-7
clone_size: .
d_call: .
v_call: TRBV4-3
cdr3_length: 17

cdr3_nt: TGTGCCATCAACGACCGGATCGGGGGCTACACCTTC
cdr3_aa: CAINDRIGGYTF
j_call: TRBJ1-2
clone_size: .
d_call: .
v_call: TRBV10-3
cdr3_length: 12

cdr3_nt: TGTGCCAGCAGCTTAGCAACAGCCGTTCTCCGTAATCAGCCCCAGCATTTT
cdr3_aa: CASSLATAVLRNQPQHF
j_call: TRBJ1-5
clone_size: .
d_call: .
v_call: TRBV7-9
cdr3_length: 17

cdr3_nt: TGTGCCAGCAGTTATCCGGAGGAGCAGTTCTTC
cdr3_aa: CASSYPEEQFF
j_call: TRBJ2-1
clone_size: once
d_call: .
v_call: TRBV6-2/TRBV6-3
cdr3_length: 11

cdr3_nt: TGTGCCAGCTCAGGGGAACGGCTCTACAATGAGCAGTTCTTC
cdr3_aa: CASSGERLYNEQFF
j_call: TRBJ2-1
clone_size: .
d_call: .
v_call: TRBV18
cdr3_length: 14

cdr3_nt: TGTGCCTGGAGTGTCGGGGGGCGTCATTCACCCCTCCACTTT
cdr3_aa: CAWSVGGRHSPLHF
j_call: TRBJ1-6
clone_size: .
d_call: .
v_call: TRBV30
cdr3_length: 14

cdr3_nt: TGTGCCAGCAAGTCCGACGCTCATTTTAATGAAAAACTGTTTTTT
cdr3_aa: CASKSDAHFNEKLFF
j_call: TRBJ1-4
clone_size: .
d_call: .
v_call: TRBV6-5
cdr3_length: 15

cdr3_nt: TGCGCCAGCAGCTTGGAGAGGGGATGGGCGACTGAAGCTTTCTTT
cdr3_aa: CASSLERGWATEAFF
j_call: TRBJ1-1
clone_size: few
d_call: .
v_call: TRBV5-1
cdr3_length: 15

cdr3_nt: TGTGCCAGCAGCTTCGATGGGGCCTCCTACAATGAGCAGTTCTTC
cdr3_aa: CASSFDGASYNEQFF
j_call: TRBJ2-1
clone_size: .
d_call: .
v_call: TRBV5-6
cdr3_length: 15

cdr3_nt: TGTGCCAGCAGCCTCTGGTCTGGGGGGGGCGCTGGGCAGCCCCAGCATTTT
cdr3_aa: CASSLWSGGGAGQPQHF
j_call: TRBJ1-5
clone_size: .
d_call: .
v_call: TRBV7-2
cdr3_length: 17

cdr3_nt: TGTGCCAGCAGTAATCGACAGGGGGTCGATGGCTACACCTTC
cdr3_aa: CASSNRQGVDGYTF
j_call: TRBJ1-2
clone_size: .
d_call: TRBD1
v_call: TRBV6-5
cdr3_length: 14

cdr3_nt: TGCGCCAGCAGCGGAGGGGACAGGGGGTACGAGCAGTACTTC
cdr3_aa: CASSGGDRGYEQYF
j_call: TRBJ2-7
clone_size: .
d_call: TRBD1
v_call: TRBV5-1
cdr3_length: 14

cdr3_nt: TGTGCCAGCAGCTTGTTAAAGATTAACACTGAAGCTTTCTTT
cdr3_aa: CASSLLKINTEAFF
j_call: TRBJ1-1
clone_size: .
d_call: .
v_call: TRBV5-4
cdr3_length: 14

cdr3_nt: TGTGCCAGCAGCCCCCAGACTAGGACAGATACGCAGTATTTT
cdr3_aa: CASSPQTRTDTQYF
j_call: TRBJ2-3
clone_size: .
d_call: .
v_call: TRBV7-2
cdr3_length: 14

cdr3_nt: TGTGCCAGCAGTTACGGGACCGGGACAGTTAATTCACCCCTCCACTTT
cdr3_aa: CASSYGTGTVNSPLHF
j_call: TRBJ1-6
clone_size: once
d_call: TRBD1
v_call: TRBV6-5
cdr3_length: 16

cdr3_nt: TGTGCCAGCAGCCCTATGGCGGGGGGAGAGACCCAGTACTTC
cdr3_aa: CASSPMAGGETQYF
j_call: TRBJ2-5
clone_size: .
d_call: TRBD2
v_call: TRBV5-8
cdr3_length: 14

cdr3_nt: TGTGCCAGCAGTCCGGGGGGTGTCGATGAAAAACTGTTTTTT
cdr3_aa: CASSPGGVDEKLFF
j_call: TRBJ1-4
clone_size: .
d_call: .
v_call: TRBV28
cdr3_length: 14

cdr3_nt: TGTGCCAGCAGCATGCTCCGACAGCACGAGCAGTACTTC
cdr3_aa: CASSMLRQHEQYF
j_call: TRBJ2-7
clone_size: few
d_call: .
v_call: TRBV7-9
cdr3_length: 13

cdr3_nt: TGTGCCAGCTCACCAGGGGGGAGCGGCTATGGCTACACCTTC
cdr3_aa: CASSPGGSGYGYTF
j_call: TRBJ1-2
clone_size: .
d_call: .
v_call: TRBV18
cdr3_length: 14

cdr3_nt: TGTGCCAGTAGTCTCGGGATAGGTAATGAAAAACTGTTTTTT
cdr3_aa: CASSLGIGNEKLFF
j_call: TRBJ1-4
clone_size: .
d_call: .
v_call: TRBV19
cdr3_length: 14

cdr3_nt: TGTGCCAGCAGTTACAGGGAGGGTCAGCCCCAGCATTTT
cdr3_aa: CASSYREGQPQHF
j_call: TRBJ1-5
clone_size: .
d_call: .
v_call: TRBV6-5
cdr3_length: 13

cdr3_nt: TGTGCCAGCAGAAGGGGAGTCTATGGCTACACCTTC
cdr3_aa: CASRRGVYGYTF
j_call: TRBJ1-2
clone_size: .
d_call: .
v_call: TRBV12-3/TRBV12-4
cdr3_length: 12

cdr3_nt: TGTGCCAGCAGTGAAGAGGGGTCTAATGAAAAACTGTTTTTT
cdr3_aa: CASSEEGSNEKLFF
j_call: TRBJ1-4
clone_size: .
d_call: .
v_call: TRBV2
cdr3_length: 14

cdr3_nt: TGTGCCAGCAGCGTAACGAGTAGCGGCGGCACAGATACGCAGTATTTT
cdr3_aa: CASSVTSSGGTDTQYF
j_call: TRBJ2-3
clone_size: .
d_call: .
v_call: TRBV9
cdr3_length: 16

cdr3_nt: TGTGCCACCTCAGGATGGGAATATGGCTACACCTTC
cdr3_aa: CATSGWEYGYTF
j_call: TRBJ1-2
clone_size: once
d_call: .
v_call: TRBV12-3/TRBV12-4
cdr3_length: 12

cdr3_nt: TGTGCCAGCAGCTTAGCGGTGGGCACAGATACGCAGTATTTT
cdr3_aa: CASSLAVGTDTQYF
j_call: TRBJ2-3
clone_size: .
d_call: .
v_call: TRBV7-2
cdr3_length: 14

cdr3_nt: TGTGCCAGCAGTTACTGGCGGGGGGACACAGATACGCAGTATTTT
cdr3_aa: CASSYWRGDTDTQYF
j_call: TRBJ2-3
clone_size: .
d_call: TRBD2
v_call: TRBV6-2/TRBV6-3
cdr3_length: 15

cdr3_nt: TGTGCGGCGGGGATCGCTAGCGGGGTTAATGAGCAGTTCTTC
cdr3_aa: CAAGIASGVNEQFF
j_call: TRBJ2-1
clone_size: .
d_call: TRBD2
v_call: TRBV10-3
cdr3_length: 14

cdr3_nt: TGTGCCAGCAGCCAATTGTTCGAGGGAGATACGCAGTATTTT
cdr3_aa: CASSQLFEGDTQYF
j_call: TRBJ2-3
clone_size: .
d_call: .
v_call: TRBV3-1/TRBV3-2
cdr3_length: 14

cdr3_nt: TGTGCCAGCAGCTTAGGCAGGGGCTATGGCTACACCTTC
cdr3_aa: CASSLGRGYGYTF
j_call: TRBJ1-2
clone_size: .
d_call: .
v_call: TRBV11-1
cdr3_length: 13

cdr3_nt: TGTGCCAGCAGCTCTAGGGGGAGCGCGGGGTATAATTCACCCCTCCACTTT
cdr3_aa: CASSSRGSAGYNSPLHF
j_call: TRBJ1-6
clone_size: .
d_call: .
v_call: TRBV7-8
cdr3_length: 17

cdr3_nt: TGTGCCAGCAGCTTAGTCGGGGCAGATACGCAGTATTTT
cdr3_aa: CASSLVGADTQYF
j_call: TRBJ2-3
clone_size: .
d_call: .
v_call: TRBV7-9
cdr3_length: 13

cdr3_nt: TGTGCCAGCAGTGACAGGGATACTAATTCACCCCTCCACTTT
cdr3_aa: CASSDRDTNSPLHF
j_call: TRBJ1-6
clone_size: once
d_call: TRBD1
v_call: TRBV27
cdr3_length: 14

cdr3_nt: TGCGCCAGCAGCTTGATGGTCACAAAGACTACTGAAGCTTTCTTT
cdr3_aa: CASSLMVTKTTEAFF
j_call: TRBJ1-1
clone_size: .
d_call: .
v_call: TRBV5-1
cdr3_length: 15

cdr3_nt: TGTGCCAGCAGCCAGCAGGGTACGAATTCACCCCTCCACTTT
cdr3_aa: CASSQQGTNSPLHF
j_call: TRBJ1-6
clone_size: .
d_call: .
v_call: TRBV4-2
cdr3_length: 14

cdr3_nt: TGTGCCAGCAGCCCACCTACGGGGGAAAATACCTACGAGCAGTACTTC
cdr3_aa: CASSPPTGENTYEQYF
j_call: TRBJ2-7
clone_size: .
d_call: .
v_call: TRBV25-1
cdr3_length: 16

cdr3_nt: TGTGCCTGGAGTGGGAACGACGGGGGGCTGGTCTATGGCTACACCTTC
cdr3_aa: CAWSGNDGGLVYGYTF
j_call: TRBJ1-2
clone_size: .
d_call: .
v_call: TRBV30
cdr3_length: 16

cdr3_nt: TGTGCCAGCAGTGCAAATAGGGTGACAGGGGAGCAGTACTTC
cdr3_aa: CASSANRVTGEQYF
j_call: TRBJ2-7
clone_size: .
d_call: TRBD1
v_call: TRBV6-2/TRBV6-3
cdr3_length: 14

cdr3_nt: TGTGCCAGCAGCTTTAACTATGGCTACACCTTC
cdr3_aa: CASSFNYGYTF
j_call: TRBJ1-2
clone_size: .
d_call: .
v_call: TRBV5-4
cdr3_length: 11

cdr3_nt: TGTGCCAGCAGCGGCGGGACAGGGTATAGTCAATATGGCTACACCTTC
cdr3_aa: CASSGGTGYSQYGYTF
j_call: TRBJ1-2
clone_size: .
d_call: TRBD1
v_call: TRBV9
cdr3_length: 16

cdr3_nt: TGTGCCAGTAGTATGGATGGCACAGGGGTTTTTAACACCGGGGAGCTGTTTTTT
cdr3_aa: CASSMDGTGVFNTGELFF
j_call: TRBJ2-2
clone_size: .
d_call: TRBD1
v_call: TRBV19
cdr3_length: 18

cdr3_nt: TGTGCTAGTGGGCCCGGACTGGGGAAAAACTCTGGAAACACCATATATTTT
cdr3_aa: CASGPGLGKNSGNTIYF
j_call: TRBJ1-3
clone_size: once
d_call: .
v_call: TRBV12-5
cdr3_length: 17

cdr3_nt: TGTGCCAGCAGGAGGACGGGTTTGGAAGGCTACACCTTC
cdr3_aa: CASRRTGLEGYTF
j_call: TRBJ1-2
clone_size: .
d_call: .
v_call: TRBV28
cdr3_length: 13

cdr3_nt: TGTGCCAGCAGCCGTACCTTTAGCGGGTTAGTTAATGAGCAGTTCTTC
cdr3_aa: CASSRTFSGLVNEQFF
j_call: TRBJ2-1
clone_size: .
d_call: TRBD2
v_call: TRBV9
cdr3_length: 16

cdr3_nt: TGTGCCAGCAGCTTCGACAGGGATGGTCAGCCCCAGCATTTT
cdr3_aa: CASSFDRDGQPQHF
j_call: TRBJ1-5
clone_size: .
d_call: TRBD1
v_call: TRBV11-2
cdr3_length: 14

cdr3_nt: TGTGCCAGCAGCGTCCTTAGCACAGATACGCAGTATTTT
cdr3_aa: CASSVLSTDTQYF
j_call: TRBJ2-3
clone_size: .
d_call: .
v_call: TRBV5-4
cdr3_length: 13

cdr3_nt: TGTGCCAGCAGCCGATTTAGGAGGGGCAAAGCAGGGAATCAGCCCCAGCATTTT
cdr3_aa: CASSRFRRGKAGNQPQHF
j_call: TRBJ1-5
clone_size: .
d_call: .
v_call: TRBV5-6
cdr3_length: 18